The clone carrying this T cell receptor beta chain was counted ten times or more. RNA transcripts served as template for amplifying TCR beta CDR3 sequences. First-round RT-PCR with HTBI primers preceded a second-round multiplex PCR. TCRdb fed the multiplex PCR reads into MiXCR, producing one record per CDR3 protein. The top ten clones hold about 4.1% of a sample with around 520,000 distinct CDR3 sequences, 35% to 40% of them seen once. This record belongs to a study of Graves' ophthalmopathy and Graves' hyperthyroidism. This receptor was obtained from an adult man with Graves' hyperthyroidism. The sample comprised peripheral blood or thyroid tissue (not recorded which).

The CDR3: CASSPKQISGANVLTF. Written as DNA, the CDR3 is TGTGCCAGCAGCCCGAAACAGATCTCTGGGGCCAACGTCCTGACTTTC. This rearrangement joins TRBV5-4 to TRBJ2-6; D is unresolved. Germline V CDR1 and CDR2: SGHNT, YYREEE (reference sequence). This CDR3 has 16 amino acids. V gave up 4 bases and J gave up 0 bases, with 11 bases separating them. Full variable domain (outside the CDR3, taken from reference TRBV5-4 and TRBJ2-6): ETGVTQSPTHLIKTRGQQVTLRCSSQSGHNTVSWYQQALGQGPQFIFQYYREEENGRGNFPPRFSGLQFPNYSSELNVNALELDDSALYLCASSPKQISGANVLTFGAGSRLTVL.